The following is a T cell receptor beta chain sequence with its context. The data originate from a study of T cells after somatic rescue of genetic block. Using immunoSEQ multiplex PCR, the repertoire was profiled, and TCRdb retains in-frame clones only, with some absent. The sample includes 95,000 to 120,000 clones, about 89% of them seen just once. Germline CDR1 is MNHEY and CDR2 is SVGAGI. This CDR3 is built from 13 residues. Trimming took 5 bases from V and 4 from J, leaving 11 bases between them. The clonotype was recovered from a woman between 18 and 30 years old. The V call is TRBV6-5, the J call TRBJ1-2; D gene uncertain. The sequenced material came from peripheral blood mononuclear cells (PBMCs). The CDR3 loop reads CASSAHNAYGYTF. The CDR3 DNA follows: TGTGCCAGCAGTGCGCATAACGCCTATGGCTACACCTTC.